This T cell receptor (beta chain) was sequenced during a study of blood T cells in healthy people across ages. Per-sample PBMC isolation yielded at least 7 million cells. The CDR3 loop spans 13 amino acids. Germline V CDR1 and CDR2: DFQATT, SNEGSKA (reference sequence). V gave up 3 bases and J gave up 4 bases, with 11 bases separating them. A second PCR of 7 to 11 cycles used a sample-barcoded 5' primer and a J-beta primer mix. TCRdb used MiXCR to reprocess the 5' RACE reads, holding one entry per CDR3 protein. There are 1.5 million to 2 million distinct CDR3 sequences in the sample; approximately 50% occur only once, and less than 2.5% lies in the top ten. Comment on this clonotype: Its antigen is not identified.

General study results and limits: Roughly linearly, TCR beta diversity per million T cells fell as age increased. Long-lived and aged donors differed, with more naive CD4+ cells and higher diversity in the long-lived.

The sequence came from a woman between 35 and 50 years old in good health. Sequencing was done on a sample of blood. The rearrangement links TRBV20-1 to TRBJ2-3, with D perhaps TRBD1 or TRBD2 (6 bases each). In DNA, the CDR3 is TGCAGTGCTAGTCATGGGGGGCCAGATACGCAGTATTTT. It specifies CSASHGGPDTQYF.